This TCR beta chain was profiled in a study of cytomegalovirus exposure and HLA in healthy donors. TCRdb's table, derived via immunoSEQ multiplex PCR, lists solely in-frame clones and lacks some. The sample records about 250,000 clones, over 75% being singletons. Note on this clone: Its antigen is currently unknown.

General study findings and limits: A few of the chains that were CMV-associated were confirmed in vitro to be specific for CMV antigens. Overall, approximately 180 TCR beta chains were annotated as cytomegalovirus-associated.

The source of this sequence is a man younger than 35 in good health and CMV-seropositive. The source material was PBMCs.

The CDR3: CASSRGKTDTQYF. The CDR3, as DNA: TGTGCCAGCAGCCGCGGGAAGACAGATACGCAGTATTTT. This chain links TRBV7-3 with TRBJ2-3; a weak D match, TRBD2 (6 bases). This CDR3 has 13 residues. The V end was cut by 5 bases, the J end by 3 bases, with 9 bases between. The V gene's germline CDR1 is SGHTA and CDR2 FQGTGA.